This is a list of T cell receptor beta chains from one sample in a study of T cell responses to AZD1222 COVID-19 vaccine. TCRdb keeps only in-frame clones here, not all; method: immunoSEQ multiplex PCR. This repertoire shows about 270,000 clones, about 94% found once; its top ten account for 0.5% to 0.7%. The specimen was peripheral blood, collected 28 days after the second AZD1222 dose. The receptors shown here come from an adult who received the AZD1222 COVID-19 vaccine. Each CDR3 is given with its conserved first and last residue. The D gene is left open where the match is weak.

CDR3: CASKSTPAYEQYF; DNA: TGTGCCAGCAAATCCACCCCAGCCTACGAGCAGTACTTC; D: -; J: TRBJ2-7; V: TRBV6-5
CDR3: CASRLRLAGADTQYF; DNA: TGTGCCAGCAGACTCAGGCTAGCGGGGGCAGATACGCAGTATTTT; D: TRBD2; J: TRBJ2-3; V: TRBV7-2
CDR3: CARGVGTISTDTQYF; DNA: TGTGCCAGGGGCGTAGGGACTATAAGCACAGATACGCAGTATTTT; D: TRBD2; J: TRBJ2-3; V: TRBV2
CDR3: CASGLVAGRSSYNEQFF; DNA: TGTGCTAGTGGTTTGGTAGCGGGAAGGAGCTCCTACAATGAGCAGTTCTTC; D: TRBD2; J: TRBJ2-1; V: TRBV12-5
CDR3: CASSTNAGTGNLRLWNEQFF; DNA: TGTGCCAGTAGTACAAATGCCGGGACAGGGAATTTGAGGCTTTGGAATGAGCAGTTCTTC; D: TRBD1; J: TRBJ2-1; V: TRBV19
CDR3: CASSRDRIDYTF; DNA: TGTGCCAGCAGTCGGGACCGCATTGACTACACCTTC; D: -; J: TRBJ1-2; V: TRBV6-5
CDR3: CASIRYRGAGELFF; DNA: TGTGCCAGCATCAGATATAGGGGGGCCGGGGAGCTGTTTTTT; D: -; J: TRBJ2-2; V: TRBV11-2
CDR3: CASSSKRFPGQGSGTQYF; DNA: TGTGCCAGCAGCTCAAAGAGGTTCCCGGGACAGGGGTCGGGTACGCAGTATTTT; D: TRBD1; J: TRBJ2-3; V: TRBV7-9
CDR3: CTQRGEGRTEAFF; DNA: TGCACCCAAAGGGGGGAGGGTCGGACTGAAGCTTTCTTT; D: -; J: TRBJ1-1; V: TRBV29-1
CDR3: CASSQGIPGLWQFF; DNA: TGCGCCAGCAGCCAAGGGATCCCGGGACTATGGCAGTTCTTC; D: TRBD2; J: TRBJ2-1; V: TRBV4-3
CDR3: CASKYGEGGQPQHF; DNA: TGTGCCAGCAAGTATGGAGAGGGGGGTCAGCCCCAGCATTTT; D: -; J: TRBJ1-5; V: TRBV28
CDR3: CASSYQGPNSPLHF; DNA: TGTGCCAGCAGTTACCAGGGACCTAATTCACCCCTCCACTTT; D: -; J: TRBJ1-6; V: TRBV6-5
CDR3: CASSQGSGGNSPLHF; DNA: TGCGCCAGCAGCCAAGGGTCCGGAGGCAATTCACCCCTCCACTTT; D: -; J: TRBJ1-6; V: TRBV4-3
CDR3: CASSRGRVGNQPQHF; DNA: TGTGCCAGCTCACGGGGGAGGGTTGGCAATCAGCCCCAGCATTTT; D: -; J: TRBJ1-5; V: TRBV6-5
CDR3: CASSRQGFGDTEAFF; DNA: TGTGCCAGCAGCCGACAGGGGTTTGGGGACACTGAAGCTTTCTTT; D: TRBD1; J: TRBJ1-1; V: TRBV6-5
CDR3: CASSPTRTGTYEQYF; DNA: TGTGCCAGCAGCCCCACGCGAACAGGGACCTACGAGCAGTACTTC; D: -; J: TRBJ2-7; V: TRBV3-1/TRBV3-2
CDR3: CASSYGPANYGYTF; DNA: TGTGCCAGCAGCTACGGGCCGGCTAACTATGGCTACACCTTC; D: -; J: TRBJ1-2; V: TRBV9
CDR3: CASSLLHSPDPGNTIYF; DNA: TGTGCCAGCAGCTTATTACATTCCCCCGATCCTGGAAACACCATATATTTT; D: -; J: TRBJ1-3; V: TRBV7-6